This is a list of T cell receptor beta chains from one sample in a study of shared clonotypes between healthy human individuals. Sequenced by immunoSEQ multiplex PCR; TCRdb stores in-frame clones only, minus some. The sample gives roughly 1,000,000 clones, more than 75% of which show up once; roughly 0.65% is in the top ten. The sequencing input was memory CD4+ T cells from PBMCs. These receptors came from a man between 18 and 29 years old in good health. Some clones in this sample may be carry-over from other donors' samples. CDR3s include the opening cysteine and the closing phenylalanine or tryptophan. D genes are given only for firm matches. Only some rows state a clone size, as once, few, many or a class for expanded clones.

>-|TRBD2|TRBJ2-1|TRBV10-3
TGTGCCATCAGTGCGGGACTAGCAATATTCGGTGAGCAGTTCTTC
CAISAGLAIFGEQFF
>-|TRBD1|TRBJ2-7|TRBV5-6
TGTGCCAGCACCGAATTGATTACCGGGACAGGGAACTACGAGCAGTACTTC
CASTELITGTGNYEQYF
>few|-|TRBJ1-5|TRBV30
TGTGCCTGGAGCTCACCGGTCGTTAGCAATCAGCCCCAGCATTTT
CAWSSPVVSNQPQHF
>-|-|TRBJ2-1|TRBV7-3
TGTGCCAGCAGCTTATCCCGTAACAATGAGCAGTTCTTC
CASSLSRNNEQFF
>-|-|TRBJ1-2|TRBV19
TGTGCCAGTTATGGGGAAAGGATGCACTATGGCTACACCTTC
CASYGERMHYGYTF
>-|-|TRBJ2-1|TRBV6-1
TGTGCCAGCAGTGAAAGATCGTTGTCCTTAGGAAATGAGCAGTTCTTC
CASSERSLSLGNEQFF
>-|-|TRBJ2-2|TRBV5-8
TGTGCCAGCAGCTTGTGGAGCGGAGCTAACACCGGGGAGCTGTTTTTT
CASSLWSGANTGELFF
>-|-|TRBJ1-3|TRBV18
TGTGCCAGCTCACCATCAGGGGCTTCCTCTGGAAACACCATATATTTT
CASSPSGASSGNTIYF
>-|-|TRBJ1-4|TRBV19
TGTGCCAGTAGCATTGGCAATGACTGGAGATATGAAAAACTGTTTTTT
CASSIGNDWRYEKLFF
>-|-|TRBJ1-4|TRBV7-9
TGTGCCAGCAGCACAGCCGGCGGAGGTGAAAAACTGTTTTTT
CASSTAGGGEKLFF
>-|-|TRBJ2-5|TRBV7-9
TGTGCCAGCAGCACAAGTATCGCCCAAGAGACCCAGTACTTC
CASSTSIAQETQYF
>-|TRBD2|TRBJ2-1|TRBV2
TGTGCCAGCAGGGCCGGACTAGTCGGGGGGGATGAGCAGTTCTTC
CASRAGLVGGDEQFF
>-|TRBD1|TRBJ2-7|TRBV29-1
TGCAGCGGGCCGGGACAGGGGTCCCACGAGCAGTACTTC
CSGPGQGSHEQYF
>-|TRBD1|TRBJ2-7|TRBV23-1
TGCGCCAGCAGTCCTCCCCGGACAGGGGGCGAGCAGTACTTC
CASSPPRTGGEQYF
>-|-|TRBJ1-5|TRBV27
TGTGCCAGCAGTTTATCAAGTTTTCCGGGAAACAATCAGCCCCAGCATTTT
CASSLSSFPGNNQPQHF
>-|-|TRBJ1-4|TRBV30
TGTGCCTGGGTGGGACTCAGGAGGGAAGTGTTTTTT
CAWVGLRREVFF
>-|-|TRBJ1-2|TRBV4-1
TGCGCCAGCAGCCAAGCTCTGGGGGGTGGCTACACCTTC
CASSQALGGGYTF
>-|-|TRBJ1-5|TRBV11-2
TGTGCCAGCAGATCCGACAGGACCCGAGCGTATAGCAATCAGCCCCAGCATTTT
CASRSDRTRAYSNQPQHF
>-|-|TRBJ1-1|TRBV10-3
TGTGCCATCAGTCAACAGGTAAACACTGAAGCTTTCTTT
CAISQQVNTEAFF
>-|-|TRBJ1-5|TRBV28
TGTGCCAGCACCCTGGGGGTACGTTTCAATCAGCCCCAGCATTTT
CASTLGVRFNQPQHF
>-|-|TRBJ1-5|TRBV2
TGTGCCAGCAGTGAGTCGCTGGGGTATCAGCCCCAGCATTTT
CASSESLGYQPQHF
>-|TRBD2|TRBJ2-7|TRBV5-4
TGTGCCAGCAGCAACCAGGGACTAACCTACGAGCAGTACTTC
CASSNQGLTYEQYF
>-|-|TRBJ1-5|TRBV28
TGTGCCAGCATCCGAGGCCGGGGTGCTCAGCCCCAGCATTTT
CASIRGRGAQPQHF
>few|-|TRBJ2-2|TRBV19
TGTGCCAGTACTCTGATGGGCAGCTTCACCGGGGAGCTGTTTTTT
CASTLMGSFTGELFF
>-|-|TRBJ1-4|TRBV5-8
TGTGCCAGCAGCCCCGGCGGAGGTGGGGAAAAACTGTTTTTT
CASSPGGGGEKLFF
>-|-|TRBJ1-5|TRBV5-1
TGCGCCAGCAGCTTGGCCCCGAACCAGCCCCAGCATTTT
CASSLAPNQPQHF
>-|TRBD2|TRBJ2-3|TRBV7-2
TGTGCCAGCAGCGCGGGACTAGCGGGAGCCTACGATACGCAGTATTTT
CASSAGLAGAYDTQYF
>-|TRBD1|TRBJ1-1|TRBV28
TGTGCCAGCAGTTCTGACAGGGGCGTAGCTTTCTTT
CASSSDRGVAFF
>-|TRBD1|TRBJ1-4|TRBV4-1
TGCGCCAGCAGCCAGAACGGACAGGGGAATGAAAAACTGTTTTTT
CASSQNGQGNEKLFF
>-|TRBD2|TRBJ2-1|TRBV25-1
TGTGCCAGCAGCCCGGGAGGACTAGGCTTATACAATGAGCAGTTCTTC
CASSPGGLGLYNEQFF
>-|TRBD1|TRBJ2-1|TRBV12-5
TGTGCTAGTGGTCCTCAGACAGGGAATGAGCAGTTCTTC
CASGPQTGNEQFF
>-|TRBD2|TRBJ2-1|TRBV12-5
TGTGCTAGTGGTTCCGGGGCGGGAGTGGGCTACAATGAGCAGTTCTTC
CASGSGAGVGYNEQFF
>few|-|TRBJ1-1|TRBV28
TGTGCCAGCAGTTCCCCCGGCAGGATGTCATTGAACACTGAAGCTTTCTTT
CASSSPGRMSLNTEAFF
>-|-|TRBJ1-1|TRBV6-5
TGTGCCAGCAGTTACGGGGAATGGAGGGAAGCTTTCTTT
CASSYGEWREAFF
>-|-|TRBJ2-5|TRBV5-6
TGTGCCAGCAGCCCCCCGGGACATCCCCGGGAAGAGACCCAGTACTTC
CASSPPGHPREETQYF
>-|-|TRBJ2-5|TRBV14
TGTGCCAGCAGCCAAGGATTACAAGAGACCCAGTACTTC
CASSQGLQETQYF
>few|TRBD2|TRBJ2-1|TRBV4-3
TGCGCCAGCAGCCAAGGTTCTAGCGGTTACATCTACAATGAGCAGTTCTTC
CASSQGSSGYIYNEQFF
>-|TRBD2|TRBJ2-1|TRBV29-1
TGCAGCGTTGCTAGCCCTAGCGGGAGGATCCGCAATGAGCAGTTCTTC
CSVASPSGRIRNEQFF
>-|-|TRBJ2-7|TRBV11-2
TGTGCCAGCAGCTTAGATCTAGGGAGAAACTACGAGCAGTACTTC
CASSLDLGRNYEQYF
>few|TRBD1|TRBJ2-5|TRBV11-2
TGTGCCAGCAGCCCCCGGAGGACAGGCGGTCTGGAGACCCAGTACTTC
CASSPRRTGGLETQYF
>-|TRBD1|TRBJ2-7|TRBV7-2
TGTGCCAGCAGCCTCTCGGGACAGGGCTACGAGCAGTACTTC
CASSLSGQGYEQYF
>-|TRBD2|TRBJ2-1|TRBV7-3
TGTGCCAGCAGCTTAACGGGGACTACCTACAATGAGCAGTTCTTC
CASSLTGTTYNEQFF
>-|TRBD2|TRBJ2-5|TRBV10-3
TGTGCCATCGGGGCGAAGGCTAGCGGAGACCAAGAGACCCAGTACTTC
CAIGAKASGDQETQYF
>-|-|TRBJ1-4|TRBV7-2
TGTGCCAGCAGCTTAGTTCTGGCAGGAAATGAAAAACTGTTTTTT
CASSLVLAGNEKLFF
>few|TRBD1|TRBJ2-1|TRBV18
TGTGCCAGCTCACCACCGGTATCCAGGACAGGAAGAAATGAGCAGTTCTTC
CASSPPVSRTGRNEQFF
>-|TRBD1|TRBJ2-5|TRBV29-1
TGCAGCGTTCTTTTGGTCGGGCAGGGGGAAGAGACCCAGTACTTC
CSVLLVGQGEETQYF
>-|-|TRBJ2-7|TRBV5-1
TGCGCCAGCAGCTTGGCAAAAGGGAGCAAAGCCTACGAGCAGTACTTC
CASSLAKGSKAYEQYF
>-|-|TRBJ1-5|TRBV6-1
TGTGCCAGCAGTTGGAGGGGGGAGGGCAATCAGCCCCAGCATTTT
CASSWRGEGNQPQHF
>once|TRBD2|TRBJ2-7|TRBV7-2
TGTGCCAGCAGCCTAGCACGGACTAGCGGATCCTACGAGCAGTACTTC
CASSLARTSGSYEQYF
>-|-|TRBJ1-2|TRBV5-4
TGTGCCAGCAGCTTGGGCCTAGGCCTGGGCGGTGGCTACACCTTC
CASSLGLGLGGGYTF
>-|-|TRBJ2-7|TRBV10-3
TGTGCCATCAGTGAGGTGGGTAGACCCCCCTACGAGCAGTACTTC
CAISEVGRPPYEQYF
>-|-|TRBJ2-5|TRBV7-6
TGTGCCAGCAGCTTATTTTCGGGACCTCAAGAGACCCAGTACTTC
CASSLFSGPQETQYF
>-|-|TRBJ1-1|TRBV10-3
TGTGCCATCAGTGGTCGGCCGTGGAGGACTGAAGCTTTCTTT
CAISGRPWRTEAFF
>-|TRBD2|TRBJ2-5|TRBV4-1
TGCGCCAGCAGGCCGGGACTAGCGGGAGGGTCCCAAGAGACCCAGTACTTC
CASRPGLAGGSQETQYF
>-|-|TRBJ2-7|TRBV6-1
TGTGCCAGCAGTGGAAAGCTAGCAGGGGCCTACGAGCAGTACTTC
CASSGKLAGAYEQYF
>-|-|TRBJ1-1|TRBV4-2
TGTGCCAGCAGCTTGGGCCGGGGAGGGGCTTTCTTT
CASSLGRGGAFF
>-|TRBD2|TRBJ2-1|TRBV19
TGTGCCAGTACAGGGACTAGCGGTAGGGATGAGCAGTTCTTC
CASTGTSGRDEQFF